What follows are 5 T cell receptor beta chains derived from one specimen sequenced in a study of identical twins. TCRdb ran MiXCR on the 5' RACE reads and lists one entry per CDR3 protein. Of about 200,000 distinct CDR3 sequences in the sample, about 10% were seen once. Sequencing was performed on memory T cells sorted from blood. Every receptor here comes from a middle-aged man in good health.

This clonotype was picked up many times. The chain links TRBV10-2 to TRBJ2-7; 11 bases are a match to TRBD1. The CDR3 is 17 residues long. Germline CDR1 and CDR2: WSHSY and SAAADI. V gave up 2 bases and J gave up 5 bases; unmatched junction bases: 11. CDR3 sequence (DNA): TGCGCCAGCAGTGAGAAATTCGGGACAGGGGGTTTGGACGAGCAGTACTTC. Protein: CASSEKFGTGGLDEQYF.

This clonotype was observed a handful of times. The V and J genes are TRBV3-1 and TRBJ1-6; D perhaps matches TRBD1 (6 bases). The CDR3 totals 12 residues. V was trimmed by 4 bases and J by 10 bases, leaving 8 bases between them. CDR1 LGHDT and CDR2 YNNKEL come from the germline V gene (reference sequence). CDR3 sequence: CASSRTDSPLHF. The CDR3 nucleotides are TGTGCCAGCAGCCGGACAGACTCACCCCTCCACTTT.

The table lists this clonotype with many counts. The rearrangement uses TRBV2 and TRBJ2-5; D unclear. Germline lookup yields CDR1 SNHLY and CDR2 FYNNEI. Between the trimmed V and J ends, which lost 4 bases and 5 bases, there was a span of 14 bases. The CDR3 is 14 residues long. The CDR3 DNA follows: TGTGCCAGCAGTGCACGGATAAGGAAGGAGACCCAGTACTTC. It is translated as CASSARIRKETQYF.

The chain couples TRBV20-1 to TRBJ2-5; 7 bases align to TRBD2. CDR3 length equals 14 residues. Germline loops: CDR1 DFQATT, CDR2 SNEGSKA (reference sequence). The junction had 9 bases not matched to a gene; V was cut back by 4 bases and J by 4 bases. CDR3 amino acids: CSATRDYRLETQYF. The CDR3 nucleotides are TGCAGTGCTACTCGGGACTACAGGTTAGAGACCCAGTACTTC.

The V gene is TRBV9, the J gene TRBJ1-2; the D is unclear. V was trimmed by 4 bases and J by 4 bases, leaving 11 bases between them. Germline CDR1 reads SGDLS; CDR2 reads YYNGEE. The CDR3 covers 13 residues. CDR3 coding DNA: TGTGCCAGCAGCTCCCCCCCCCTCTATGGCTACACCTTC. Encoded protein: CASSSPPLYGYTF.